This T cell receptor (beta chain) originates from a study of blood T cell repertoires in COVID-19. As for the study in general: Collection of acute and convalescent COVID-19 samples took place in the United States, Italy and Spain. In each case, the material was cDNA or gDNA derived from T cells, B-cell-depleted T cells, or PBMCs.

Per the germline V gene, CDR1 is SGHRS and CDR2 is YFSETQ. Trimming took 1 base from V and 2 from J, leaving 13 bases between them. This CDR3 is built from 15 residues. In the authors' workflow: From reference gene primer amplification, estimates of nucleated cell counts were derived. The table came from immunoSEQ multiplex PCR; TCRdb's copy has only in-frame clones and leaves some out. V and J calls and clone size come straight from that table; D and trimming were deduced from the DNA. The repertoire has about 270,000 clones, 75% to 90% of them found once; the top ten carry roughly 13%. This clonotype was obtained from a woman between 65 and 79 years old with COVID-19, enrolled during active disease. The specimen was peripheral blood. The chain joins TRBV5-1 to TRBJ2-7, with D possibly TRBD2 on 5 matching bases. CDR3 nucleotides: TGCGCCAGCAGCTTGACGGTTAGCGCAGCCTACGAGCAGTACTTC. Its protein product is CASSLTVSAAYEQYF.